A selection of T cell receptor beta chains follows, all from one sample in a study of T-cell memory formation after mild COVID-19. TCRdb re-analysed the 5' RACE reads in MiXCR, keeping a single row per CDR3 protein. The sample shows 450,000 or so distinct CDR3 sequences, approximately 20% of them seen only once. The source material was PBMCs or a T cell subset sorted from them (not recorded which). The receptors stem from an adult woman who had mild COVID-19 (a few samples of this study predate the infection). Cell type and time point are not known. Both conserved end residues are part of each CDR3. A D gene is named only where the DNA matches it firmly. Clone size is shown for a subset of rows, as once, few, many or a class of expanded clone.

>TRBV5-5|TRBJ1-1|NA|NA
CASRYRVTNTEAFF
TGTGCCAGCCGCTACAGGGTAACCAACACTGAAGCTTTCTTT
>TRBV30|TRBJ2-7|NA|few
CAWRRERTYEQYF
TGTGCCTGGAGACGGGAGAGGACCTACGAGCAGTACTTC
>TRBV6-5|TRBJ2-4|TRBD2|NA
CASSSGLAEPKNIQYF
TGTGCCAGCAGTTCAGGACTAGCGGAACCCAAAAACATTCAGTACTTC
>TRBV9|TRBJ2-2|NA|NA
CASRATSTGELFF
TGTGCCAGCAGGGCTACTAGCACCGGGGAGCTGTTTTTT
>TRBV2|TRBJ2-7|TRBD2|NA
CASTGPGLAGYKEQYF
TGTGCCAGCACCGGGCCGGGACTAGCGGGTTATAAGGAGCAGTACTTC
>TRBV30|TRBJ1-2|NA|few
CAWSVSGAGKYGYTF
TGTGCCTGGAGTGTATCTGGGGCGGGAAAGTATGGCTACACCTTC
>TRBV9|TRBJ2-5|NA|few
CASSVDSWETQYF
TGTGCCAGCAGCGTAGACTCCTGGGAGACCCAGTACTTC
>TRBV20-1|TRBJ1-2|NA|NA
CSARPGQGGYTF
TGCAGTGCTAGACCGGGACAAGGGGGCTACACCTTC
>TRBV10-3|TRBJ2-7|NA|NA
CAISESELGSYEQYF
TGTGCCATCAGTGAGTCGGAACTAGGTTCCTACGAGCAGTACTTC
>TRBV5-1|TRBJ2-7|TRBD1|NA
CASSFGTGTYEQYF
TGCGCCAGCAGCTTTGGGACAGGGACTTACGAGCAGTACTTC
>TRBV4-3|TRBJ2-7|TRBD2|few
CASSQGGDMVGGILYEQYF
TGCGCCAGCAGCCAAGGTGGTGACATGGTGGGAGGGATCCTCTACGAGCAGTACTTC
>TRBV29-1|TRBJ1-3|NA|NA
CSVESGGTGNTIYF
TGCAGCGTTGAATCTGGGGGGACTGGAAACACCATATATTTT
>TRBV14|TRBJ2-7|NA|NA
CASSQDLGSTDYF
TGTGCCAGCAGCCAAGATTTAGGCTCTACTGACTACTTC
>TRBV18|TRBJ2-7|NA|NA
CASSPRPTTYEQYF
TGTGCCAGCTCACCACGACCAACAACCTACGAGCAGTACTTC
>TRBV29-1|TRBJ2-5|NA|many
CSVVGSGGGETQYF
TGCAGCGTTGTAGGATCAGGGGGGGGAGAGACCCAGTACTTC
>TRBV10-3|TRBJ1-1|NA|NA
CAISDGTANTEAFF
TGTGCCATCAGTGACGGGACGGCGAACACTGAAGCTTTCTTT
>TRBV20-1|TRBJ1-1|NA|NA
CSAPVGTRDTEAFF
TGCAGTGCTCCAGTGGGAACCAGGGACACTGAAGCTTTCTTT
>TRBV7-6|TRBJ1-1|NA|few
CASSLGRTDEAFF
TGTGCCAGCAGCTTGGGTCGGACGGATGAAGCTTTCTTT
>TRBV12-3/TRBV12-4|TRBJ2-1|NA|few
CASSLAGSHNEQFF
TGTGCCAGCAGTTTGGCAGGGTCCCACAATGAGCAGTTCTTC
>TRBV5-1|TRBJ2-1|NA|few
CASSLWEVALNEQFF
TGCGCCAGCAGCTTGTGGGAGGTGGCTCTCAATGAGCAGTTCTTC
>TRBV6-1|TRBJ2-7|NA|once
CASDRGARREQYF
TGTGCCAGCGACCGAGGGGCCCGGCGCGAGCAGTACTTC
>TRBV7-6|TRBJ2-1|NA|few
CASSLVREGALDNEQFF
TGTGCCAGCAGCTTAGTAAGGGAGGGGGCCTTGGACAATGAGCAGTTCTTC
>TRBV5-1|TRBJ1-2|NA|few
CASSPLLTDSNYGYTF
TGCGCCAGCAGCCCCTTATTGACGGATTCAAACTATGGCTACACCTTC
>TRBV10-2|TRBJ2-2|TRBD2|NA
CASSVAGVVVGELFF
TGCGCCAGCAGTGTAGCGGGAGTTGTCGTAGGGGAGCTGTTTTTT
>TRBV15|TRBJ2-2|TRBD2|few
CATTILTSGGRELFF
TGTGCCACCACCATCCTGACTAGCGGGGGCCGGGAGCTGTTTTTT
>TRBV28|TRBJ2-7|NA|NA
CASSLRVPYEQYF
TGTGCCAGCAGTTTGCGGGTTCCCTACGAGCAGTACTTC
>TRBV19|TRBJ1-6|NA|few
CASRTQGNSPLHF
TGTGCCAGTAGAACACAGGGTAATTCACCCCTCCACTTT
>TRBV3-1|TRBJ1-5|NA|NA
CASSQGGGANQPQHF
TGTGCCAGCAGCCAAGGCGGGGGGGCCAATCAGCCCCAGCATTTT
>TRBV12-3/TRBV12-4|TRBJ2-7|NA|few
CASSLGPGSSYEQYF
TGTGCCAGCAGTTTAGGCCCGGGGAGCTCCTACGAGCAGTACTTC
>TRBV6-5|TRBJ2-7|TRBD1|NA
CASAPGTPGQGREQYF
TGTGCCAGCGCGCCGGGAACCCCGGGACAGGGTAGGGAGCAGTACTTC
>TRBV11-2|TRBJ2-1|NA|NA
CASSLTGRGNEQFF
TGTGCCAGCAGCTTGACGGGGAGGGGGAATGAGCAGTTCTTC
>TRBV5-4|TRBJ2-3|NA|NA
CASSLSGPRNTQYF
TGTGCCAGCAGCTTGAGCGGGCCGAGAAATACGCAGTATTTT
>TRBV4-2|TRBJ2-6|NA|few
CASSGDGDSGANVLTF
TGTGCCAGCAGCGGGGACGGCGACTCTGGGGCCAACGTCCTGACTTTC
>TRBV2|TRBJ2-3|NA|NA
CASKLVRAARDTDTQYF
TGTGCCAGCAAGTTGGTGAGAGCCGCGCGGGACACAGATACGCAGTATTTT
>TRBV7-2|TRBJ2-3|TRBD2|NA
CASSPLGLVSDTQYF
TGTGCCAGCAGCCCCCTCGGACTAGTGTCAGATACGCAGTATTTT
>TRBV9|TRBJ2-1|NA|few
CASSVGGDYEQFF
TGTGCCAGCAGCGTAGGCGGTGACTATGAGCAGTTCTTC
>TRBV7-9|TRBJ2-1|NA|NA
CASSSLQGFYNEQFF
TGTGCCAGCAGCTCTCTACAGGGATTCTACAATGAGCAGTTCTTC
>TRBV2|TRBJ2-7|NA|NA
CASSERGPGSEQYF
TGTGCCAGCAGTGAGAGGGGCCCAGGTTCCGAGCAGTACTTC
>TRBV24-1|TRBJ1-2|NA|few
CATSDSDYGYTF
TGTGCCACCAGTGATTCAGACTATGGCTACACCTTC